Sequencing of this TCR beta chain was carried out in a study of beta chain features in type 1 diabetes. A sort by CD45RO/CCR7/CD25/CD127/CD95/CD27 yielded CD4+ naive, central memory, regulatory and stem cell-like memory cells. Germline V gene data show CDR1 as LNHDA and CDR2 as SQIVND (reference sequence). The V end was cut by 1 base, the J end by 6 bases, with 9 bases between. The CDR3 is 14 residues long. The study reverse transcribed the entire isolated RNA, so it sequenced expressed TCRB transcripts. This table comes from immunoSEQ multiplex PCR, and its TCRdb copy is limited to in-frame clones, with some not included. The repertoire includes 400,000 to 600,000 clones, around 30% of them detected once, and 0.05% to 0.07% sits in the top ten.

The receptor was derived from a man aged 18-30 years in good health. Sequencing input: naive CD4+ T cells from blood. The chain recombines TRBV19 with TRBJ2-2; D might be TRBD2 (5 bases). This CDR3 is CASSIVAWAGELFF. DNA of the CDR3: TGTGCCAGTAGTATAGTAGCGTGGGCCGGGGAGCTGTTTTTT.